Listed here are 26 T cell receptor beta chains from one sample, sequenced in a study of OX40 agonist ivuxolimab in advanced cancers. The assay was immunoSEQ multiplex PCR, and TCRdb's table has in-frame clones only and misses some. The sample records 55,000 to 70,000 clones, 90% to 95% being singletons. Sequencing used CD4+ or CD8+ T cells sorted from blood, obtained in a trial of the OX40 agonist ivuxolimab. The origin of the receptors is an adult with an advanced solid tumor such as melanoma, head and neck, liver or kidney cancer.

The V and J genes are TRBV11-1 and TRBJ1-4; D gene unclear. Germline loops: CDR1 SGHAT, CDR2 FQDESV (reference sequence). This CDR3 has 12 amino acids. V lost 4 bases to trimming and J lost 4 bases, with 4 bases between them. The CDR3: CASSSSNEKLFF. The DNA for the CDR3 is TGTGCCAGCAGCTCGAGTAATGAAAAACTGTTTTTT. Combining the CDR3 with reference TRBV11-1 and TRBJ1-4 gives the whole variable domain EAEVAQSPRYKITEKSQAVAFWCDPISGHATLYWYRQILGQGPELLVQFQDESVVDDSQLPKDRFSAERLKGVDSTLKIQPAELGDSAMYLCASSSSNEKLFFGSGTQLSVL.

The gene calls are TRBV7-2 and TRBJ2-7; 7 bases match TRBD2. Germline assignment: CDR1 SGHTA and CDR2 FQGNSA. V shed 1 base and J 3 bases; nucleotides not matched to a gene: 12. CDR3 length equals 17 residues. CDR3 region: CASSLGYLSERDYEQYF. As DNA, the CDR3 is TGTGCCAGCAGCTTAGGCTATTTGAGCGAGCGGGACTACGAGCAGTACTTC.

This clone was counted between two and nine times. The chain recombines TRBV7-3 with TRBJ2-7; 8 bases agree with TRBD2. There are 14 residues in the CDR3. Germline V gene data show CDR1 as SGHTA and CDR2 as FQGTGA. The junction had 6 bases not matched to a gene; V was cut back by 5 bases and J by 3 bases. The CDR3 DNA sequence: TGTGCCAGCAGCCCGGGAGGGGAAGGCTACGAGCAGTACTTC. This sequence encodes CASSPGGEGYEQYF.

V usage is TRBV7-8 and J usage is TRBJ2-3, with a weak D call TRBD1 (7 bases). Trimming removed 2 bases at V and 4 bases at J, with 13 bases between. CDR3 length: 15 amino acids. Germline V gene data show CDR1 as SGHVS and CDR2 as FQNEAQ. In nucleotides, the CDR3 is TGTGCCAGCAGCTTACAGGGGGGCATGCCAGATACGCAGTATTTT. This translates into CASSLQGGMPDTQYF.

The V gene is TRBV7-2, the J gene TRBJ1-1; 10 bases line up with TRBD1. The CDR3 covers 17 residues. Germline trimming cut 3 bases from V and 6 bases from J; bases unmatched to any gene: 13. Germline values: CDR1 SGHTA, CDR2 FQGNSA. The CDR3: CASSFSPAGQGRSEAFF. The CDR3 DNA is TGTGCCAGCAGCTTTTCCCCGGCGGGACAGGGGAGGTCTGAAGCTTTCTTT. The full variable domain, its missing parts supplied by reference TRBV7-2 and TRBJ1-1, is GAGVSQSPSNKVTEKGKDVELRCDPISGHTALYWYRQSLGQGLEFLIYFQGNSAPDKSGLPSDRFSAERTGGSVSTLTIQRTQQEDSAVYLCASSFSPAGQGRSEAFFGQGTRLTVV.

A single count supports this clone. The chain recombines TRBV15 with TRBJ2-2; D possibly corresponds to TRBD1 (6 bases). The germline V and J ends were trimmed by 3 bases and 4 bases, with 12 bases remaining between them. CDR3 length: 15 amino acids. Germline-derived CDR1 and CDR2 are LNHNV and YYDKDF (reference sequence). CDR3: CATSRGRGGTGELFF. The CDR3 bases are TGTGCCACCAGCAGGGGTAGAGGGGGCACCGGGGAGCTGTTTTTT.

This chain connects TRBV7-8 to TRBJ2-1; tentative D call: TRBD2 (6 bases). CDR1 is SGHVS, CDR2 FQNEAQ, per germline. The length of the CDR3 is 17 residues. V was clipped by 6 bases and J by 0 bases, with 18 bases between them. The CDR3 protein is CASRPPGTSSSYNEQFF. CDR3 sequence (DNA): TGTGCCAGCAGACCTCCCGGGACTTCTAGCTCCTACAATGAGCAGTTCTTC.

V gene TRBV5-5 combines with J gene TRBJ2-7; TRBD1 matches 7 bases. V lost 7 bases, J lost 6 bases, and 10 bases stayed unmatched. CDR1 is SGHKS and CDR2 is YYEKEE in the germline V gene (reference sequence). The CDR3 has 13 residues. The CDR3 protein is CASATGDASEQYF. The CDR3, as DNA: TGTGCCAGCGCTACAGGGGACGCCTCCGAGCAGTACTTC.

The CDR3 here is CASSYSDRGHEQYF. The CDR3 region has the DNA TGTGCCAGCAGTTACTCCGACAGGGGCCACGAGCAGTACTTC. The J gene is TRBJ2-7, the V gene TRBV6-5; 8 positions match TRBD1. CDR1 is MNHEY and CDR2 is SVGAGI in the germline V gene. This CDR3 is 14 amino acids long. V was pared by 0 bases and J by 5 bases, with 3 bases of the junction left unmatched.

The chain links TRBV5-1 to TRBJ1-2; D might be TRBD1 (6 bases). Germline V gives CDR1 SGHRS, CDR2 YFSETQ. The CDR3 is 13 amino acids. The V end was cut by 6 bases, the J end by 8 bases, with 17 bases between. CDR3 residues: CASTLNRVDGYTF. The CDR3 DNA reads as TGCGCCAGCACCCTTAACAGGGTTGACGGCTACACCTTC.

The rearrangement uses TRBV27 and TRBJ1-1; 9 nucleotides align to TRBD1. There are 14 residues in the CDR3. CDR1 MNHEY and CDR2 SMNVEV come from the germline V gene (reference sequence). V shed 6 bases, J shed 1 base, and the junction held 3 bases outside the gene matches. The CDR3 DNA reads TGTGCCAGCAGATGGACAGGGGAGAACACTGAAGCTTTCTTT. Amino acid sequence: CASRWTGENTEAFF.

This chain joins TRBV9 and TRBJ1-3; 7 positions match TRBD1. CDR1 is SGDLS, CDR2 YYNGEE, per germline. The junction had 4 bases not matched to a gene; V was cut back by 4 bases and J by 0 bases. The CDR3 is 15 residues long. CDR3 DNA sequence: TGTGCCAGCAGCCTTGCAGGGGGCTCTGGAAACACCATATATTTT. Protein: CASSLAGGSGNTIYF.

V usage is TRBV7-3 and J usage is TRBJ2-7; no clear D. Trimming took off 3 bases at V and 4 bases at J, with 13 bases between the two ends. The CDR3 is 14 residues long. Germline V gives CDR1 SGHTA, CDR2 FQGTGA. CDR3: CASSFRSRSYEQYF. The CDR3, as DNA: TGTGCCAGCAGCTTCCGTAGCCGGTCTTACGAGCAGTACTTC.

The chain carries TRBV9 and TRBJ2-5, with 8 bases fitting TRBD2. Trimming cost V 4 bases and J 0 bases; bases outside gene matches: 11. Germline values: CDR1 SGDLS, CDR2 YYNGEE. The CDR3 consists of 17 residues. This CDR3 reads CASSSPSVSGDQETQYF. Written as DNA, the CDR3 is TGTGCCAGCAGCTCCCCCTCTGTTAGCGGGGACCAAGAGACCCAGTACTTC.

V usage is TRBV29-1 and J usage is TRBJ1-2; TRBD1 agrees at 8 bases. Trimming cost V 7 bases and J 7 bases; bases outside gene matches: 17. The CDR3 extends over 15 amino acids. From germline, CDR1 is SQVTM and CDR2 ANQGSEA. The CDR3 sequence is CSETGGLTGWGGYTF. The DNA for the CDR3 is TGCAGCGAAACAGGGGGTTTGACAGGGTGGGGTGGCTACACCTTC.

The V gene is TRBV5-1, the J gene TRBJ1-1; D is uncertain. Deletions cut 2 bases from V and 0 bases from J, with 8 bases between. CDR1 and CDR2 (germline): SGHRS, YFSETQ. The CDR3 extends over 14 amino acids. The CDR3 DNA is TGCGCCAGCAGCTTTGGCAGGTTGAACACTGAAGCTTTCTTT. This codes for CASSFGRLNTEAFF.

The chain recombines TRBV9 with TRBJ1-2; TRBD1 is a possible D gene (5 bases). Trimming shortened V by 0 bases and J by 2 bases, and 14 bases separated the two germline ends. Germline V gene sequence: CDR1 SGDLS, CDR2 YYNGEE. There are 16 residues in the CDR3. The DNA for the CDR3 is TGTGCCAGCAGCGTAGCTATGGGGGACCCCAACTATGGCTACACCTTC. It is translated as CASSVAMGDPNYGYTF.

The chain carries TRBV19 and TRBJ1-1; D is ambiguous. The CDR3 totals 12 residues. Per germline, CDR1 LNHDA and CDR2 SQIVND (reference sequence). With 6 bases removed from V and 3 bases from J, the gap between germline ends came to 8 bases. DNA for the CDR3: TGTGCCAGTAGGTCAGGCTACACTGAAGCTTTCTTT. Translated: CASRSGYTEAFF.

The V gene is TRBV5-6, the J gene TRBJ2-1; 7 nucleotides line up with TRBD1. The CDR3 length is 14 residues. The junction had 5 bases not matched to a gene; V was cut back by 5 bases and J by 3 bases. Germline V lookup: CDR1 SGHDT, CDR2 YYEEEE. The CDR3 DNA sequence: TGTGCCAGCAGTTTTGGGACAGACTACAATGAGCAGTTCTTC. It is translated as CASSFGTDYNEQFF.

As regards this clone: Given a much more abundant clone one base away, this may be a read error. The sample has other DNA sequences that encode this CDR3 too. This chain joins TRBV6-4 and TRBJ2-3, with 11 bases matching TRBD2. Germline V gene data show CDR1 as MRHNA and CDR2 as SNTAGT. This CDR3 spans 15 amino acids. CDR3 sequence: CASSDSSGGADTQYF. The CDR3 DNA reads TGTGCCAGCAGTGACTCTAGCGGGGGGGCAGATACACAGTATTTT.

The CDR3 DNA reads TGTGCCAGCAGTCCATCCCAGGGGAACTATGGCTACACCTTC. Residues: CASSPSQGNYGYTF. The rearrangement uses TRBV27 and TRBJ1-2; the D gene is possibly TRBD1 (6 bases). With 5 bases removed from V and 2 bases from J, the gap between germline ends came to 12 bases. The CDR3 loop spans 14 amino acids. CDR1 and CDR2 from the germline V gene are MNHEY and SMNVEV (reference sequence).

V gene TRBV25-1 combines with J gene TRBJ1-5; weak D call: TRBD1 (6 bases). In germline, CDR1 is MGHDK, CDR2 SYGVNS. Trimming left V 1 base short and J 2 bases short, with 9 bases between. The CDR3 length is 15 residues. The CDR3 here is CASSEWGAGNQPQHF. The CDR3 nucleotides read TGTGCCAGCAGTGAATGGGGGGCTGGCAATCAGCCCCAGCATTTT.

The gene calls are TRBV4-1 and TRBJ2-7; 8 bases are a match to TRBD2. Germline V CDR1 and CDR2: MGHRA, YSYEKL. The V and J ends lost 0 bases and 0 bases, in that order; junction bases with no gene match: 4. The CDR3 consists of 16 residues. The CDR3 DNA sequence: TGCGCCAGCAGCCAAGATACAGCGGGGGCCTCCTACGAGCAGTACTTC. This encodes CASSQDTAGASYEQYF.

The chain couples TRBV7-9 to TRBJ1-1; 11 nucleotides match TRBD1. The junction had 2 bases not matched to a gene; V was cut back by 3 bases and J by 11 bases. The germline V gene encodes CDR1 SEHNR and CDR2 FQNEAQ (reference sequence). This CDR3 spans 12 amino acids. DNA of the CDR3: TGTGCCAGCAGCTTGGGGGACAGGGGGGCTTTCTTT. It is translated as CASSLGDRGAFF.

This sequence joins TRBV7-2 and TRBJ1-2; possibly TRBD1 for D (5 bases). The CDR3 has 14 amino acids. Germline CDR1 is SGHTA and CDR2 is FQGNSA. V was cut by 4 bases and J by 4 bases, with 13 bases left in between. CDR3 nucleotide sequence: TGTGCCAGCAGCTCCCCGGGGGGAGGCTATGGCTACACCTTC. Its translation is CASSSPGGGYGYTF.

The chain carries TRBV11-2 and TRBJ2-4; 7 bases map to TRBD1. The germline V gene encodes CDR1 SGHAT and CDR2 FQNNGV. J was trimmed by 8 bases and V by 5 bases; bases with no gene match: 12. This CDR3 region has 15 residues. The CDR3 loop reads CASSPTSATGDIQYF. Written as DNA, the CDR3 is TGTGCCAGCAGCCCGACTTCAGCAACAGGGGACATTCAGTACTTC.